This entry lists 13 T cell receptor beta chains sequenced from one sample in a study of cytomegalovirus exposure and HLA in healthy donors. The PCR contained 60 Vbeta and 13 Jbeta primers. Assay used: immunoSEQ multiplex PCR; TCRdb lists only in-frame clones, some missing. The table shows about 86,000 clones, with nearly 80% occurring only once. What was sequenced was PBMCs. Receptor source: a female donor in good health and CMV-seronegative.

The sample holds a few counts of this clone. The J gene is TRBJ2-2, the V gene TRBV7-9, with D possibly TRBD2 on 6 matching bases. Germline assignment: CDR1 SEHNR and CDR2 FQNEAQ (reference sequence). Trimming removed 8 bases at V and 8 bases at J, with 15 bases between. There are 13 residues in the CDR3. The CDR3 region is CASPGELSGELFF. The CDR3 nucleotides read TGTGCCAGCCCGGGAGAACTCAGTGGGGAGCTGTTTTTT.

The chain couples TRBV5-1 to TRBJ1-1; TRBD1 matches at 8 bases. The CDR3 totals 15 residues. Germline CDR1 and CDR2: SGHRS and YFSETQ. V dropped 0 bases and J dropped 3; count of bases not matched to a gene: 4. The CDR3 region has the DNA TGCGCCAGCAGCTTGGACAGGGGGTGGGACACTGAAGCTTTCTTT. Protein: CASSLDRGWDTEAFF.

The rearrangement uses TRBV30 and TRBJ1-3; perhaps TRBD1 as D (6 bases). The CDR3 sequence is 14 residues long. Germline CDR1 reads GTSNPN; CDR2 reads SVGIG (reference sequence). V gave up 3 bases and J gave up 2 bases, with 11 bases separating them. CDR3: CAWRVGQTGNTIYF. The CDR3 DNA reads TGTGCCTGGAGGGTCGGACAGACTGGAAACACCATATATTTT.

The CDR3 spells CASSEGTGGRTEAFF. The CDR3 nucleotides are TGTGCCAGCAGTGAGGGGACAGGGGGAAGGACTGAAGCTTTCTTT. J is TRBJ1-1 and V is TRBV2; 11 bases map to TRBD1. The CDR3 has 15 amino acids. With 3 bases clipped from V and 5 bases from J, the junction kept 5 bases outside the gene matches. Germline V gene lookup returns CDR1 SNHLY and CDR2 FYNNEI.

The chain is built from TRBV28 and TRBJ1-5; D is undetermined. Germline V lookup: CDR1 MDHEN, CDR2 SYDVKM. The V and J ends lost 6 bases and 9 bases respectively, with 9 bases between them. The CDR3 covers 11 residues. The CDR3 here is CASSNSGPQHF. Written as DNA, the CDR3 is TGTGCCAGCAGCAATTCAGGGCCCCAGCATTTT.

In nucleotides, the CDR3 is TGTGCCAGCAGCTTGGACTATGCTGCCTACGAGCAGTACTTC. Translation gives CASSLDYAAYEQYF. The chain recombines TRBV5-4 with TRBJ2-7; D not certain. CDR1 is SGHNT, CDR2 YYREEE, per germline (reference sequence). Between the trimmed V and J ends, which lost 0 bases and 2 bases, there was a span of 9 bases. CDR3 length: 14 residues.

A single count supports this clone. The identical CDR3 is also encoded by other nucleotide sequences in the sample. The genes are TRBV5-1 and TRBJ2-1; 8 bases line up with TRBD1. CDR1 and CDR2 from the germline V gene are SGHRS and YFSETQ. CDR3 length: 13 amino acids. V dropped 4 bases and J dropped 7; count of bases not matched to a gene: 4. The CDR3 here is CASSPTGDNEQFF. The DNA for the CDR3 is TGCGCCAGCAGCCCGACAGGGGATAATGAGCAGTTCTTC.

This clone was detected a few times. The gene calls are TRBV11-3 and TRBJ1-1; a possible D gene is TRBD1 (5 bases). Trimming removed 0 bases from V and 2 bases from J, with 7 bases in between. CDR1 SGHNT and CDR2 YENEEA come from the germline V gene. This CDR3 has 14 residues. CDR3 residues: CASSLDQGNTEAFF. The DNA of the CDR3 is TGTGCCAGCAGCTTAGATCAGGGAAACACTGAAGCTTTCTTT.

The gene calls are TRBV6-4 and TRBJ2-3; TRBD2 agrees at 11 bases. The length of the CDR3 is 15 residues. Germline CDR1 MRHNA, CDR2 SNTAGT. V gave up 0 bases and J gave up 4 bases; unmatched junction bases: 0. The CDR3 DNA reads as TGTGCCAGCAGTGACTCTAGCGGGGGGGCAGATACGCAGTATTTT. It is translated as CASSDSSGGADTQYF.

This clone was counted once. The J gene is TRBJ2-3, the V gene TRBV13; D perhaps matches TRBD2 (5 bases). With 4 bases removed from V and 9 bases from J, the gap between germline ends came to 14 bases. The CDR3 totals 13 residues. The germline V gene encodes CDR1 PRHDT and CDR2 FYEKMQ (reference sequence). CDR3 region: CASSSPGNPTQYF. The CDR3 bases are TGTGCCAGCAGCTCCCCCGGGAACCCGACGCAGTATTTT. Filled out from reference TRBV13 and TRBJ2-3, the complete variable domain reads AAGVIQSPRHLIKEKRETATLKCYPIPRHDTVYWYQQGPGQDPQFLISFYEKMQSDKGSIPDRFSAQQFSDYHSELNMSSLELGDSALYFCASSSPGNPTQYFGPGTRLTVL.

The chain joins TRBV19 to TRBJ2-3; TRBD2 aligns across 8 bases. This CDR3 has 16 amino acids. V gave up 0 bases and J gave up 5 bases; unmatched junction bases: 7. Germline V gene lookup returns CDR1 LNHDA and CDR2 SQIVND (reference sequence). CDR3 loop: CASSIDWAGGEDTQYF. DNA of the CDR3: TGTGCCAGTAGTATAGATTGGGCGGGGGGAGAAGATACGCAGTATTTT. Using reference TRBV19 and TRBJ2-3 for the parts outside the CDR3, the full variable domain is DGGITQSPKYLFRKEGQNVTLSCEQNLNHDAMYWYRQDPGQGLRLIYYSQIVNDFQKGDIAEGYSVSREKKESFPLTVTSAQKNPTAFYLCASSIDWAGGEDTQYFGPGTRLTVL.

The rearrangement joins TRBV14 to TRBJ2-5; D is perhaps TRBD2 (5 bases). Germline V gene sequence: CDR1 SGHDN, CDR2 FVKESK. Between the trimmed V and J ends, which lost 0 bases and 5 bases, there was a span of 10 bases. CDR3 length: 14 amino acids. CDR3 residues: CASSQDEWRETQYF. CDR3 DNA: TGTGCCAGCAGCCAAGATGAGTGGAGGGAGACCCAGTACTTC.

V usage is TRBV10-2 and J usage is TRBJ2-3; no reliable D call. Germline V gene sequence: CDR1 WSHSY, CDR2 SAAADI. The V gene lost 4 bases and the J gene lost 6 bases, with 14 bases spanning the gap. The CDR3 has 14 residues. The CDR3 loop reads CASSVRTSWDTQYF. The CDR3 coding sequence is TGCGCCAGCAGTGTGAGAACGAGTTGGGATACGCAGTATTTT.